A selection of T cell receptor beta chains follows, all from one sample in a study of blood T cells in healthy people across ages. One entry per CDR3 protein, called by TCRdb with MiXCR from the 5' RACE reads. The profile shows 1.5 million or so distinct CDR3 sequences, approximately 40% of them singletons. Sequenced material: blood. Source of these receptors: a woman under 30 in good health. Both conserved end residues are part of each CDR3. A D gene is named only where the DNA matches it firmly. The listing skips clone size in some rows; elsewhere it reads once, few, many or a size class.

.	TRBV6-5	TRBJ2-3	TRBD2	CASRRLAESTDTQYF	TGTGCCAGCAGACGACTAGCGGAGAGCACAGATACGCAGTATTTT
.	TRBV7-9	TRBJ2-1	.	CASSFQLEGVYEQFF	TGTGCCAGCAGCTTTCAATTAGAGGGAGTCTATGAGCAGTTCTTC
few	TRBV11-2	TRBJ2-7	TRBD2	CASSLVSSGLTYEQYF	TGTGCCAGCAGCTTAGTGTCTAGCGGCCTTACCTACGAGCAGTACTTC
.	TRBV20-1	TRBJ2-7	TRBD1	CSAGGQGAEQYF	TGCAGTGCTGGGGGACAGGGGGCCGAGCAGTACTTC
once	TRBV28	TRBJ2-1	TRBD2	CASTVRAGRDRNEQFF	TGTGCCAGCACCGTCCGGGCAGGGAGGGATAGAAATGAGCAGTTCTTC
.	TRBV6-2/TRBV6-3	TRBJ1-1	TRBD1	CASSDLNRGPGGTEAFF	TGTGCCAGCAGTGACCTAAACAGGGGGCCCGGGGGCACTGAAGCTTTCTTT
few	TRBV2	TRBJ2-7	.	CASSELWQGRYEQYF	TGTGCCAGCAGTGAATTGTGGCAGGGTAGATACGAGCAGTACTTC
.	TRBV5-1	TRBJ1-4	.	CASSFTVDSGENEKLFF	TGCGCCAGCAGCTTTACCGTGGACAGCGGGGAAAATGAAAAACTGTTTTTT
few	TRBV7-3	TRBJ2-1	.	CASGAGASYNEQFF	TGTGCCAGCGGGGCGGGGGCCTCCTACAATGAGCAGTTCTTC
few	TRBV5-1	TRBJ2-3	TRBD2	CASSEERGVADTQYF	TGCGCCAGCAGCGAAGAACGGGGGGTCGCAGATACGCAGTATTTT
.	TRBV5-1	TRBJ1-1	TRBD1	CASSLEGGVYTEAFF	TGCGCCAGCAGCTTGGAAGGGGGCGTTTACACTGAAGCTTTCTTT
.	TRBV2	TRBJ1-2	.	CASIIDGFSYGYTF	TGTGCCAGCATCATAGACGGCTTTAGCTATGGCTACACCTTC
few	TRBV12-3/TRBV12-4	TRBJ1-1	.	CASSLRSVNTEAFF	TGTGCCAGCAGCCTTCGGTCCGTGAACACTGAAGCTTTCTTT
few	TRBV6-1	TRBJ1-1	.	CASSEGGWDLRTEAFF	TGTGCCAGCAGTGAAGGAGGGTGGGACCTAAGGACTGAAGCTTTCTTT
few	TRBV12-3/TRBV12-4	TRBJ2-5	.	CASSTGARETQYF	TGTGCCAGCAGTACTGGCGCGAGGGAGACCCAGTACTTC
.	TRBV7-7	TRBJ2-1	.	CASSFSRARKNEQFF	TGTGCTAGCAGCTTCTCGCGGGCGCGGAAAAATGAGCAGTTCTTC
.	TRBV7-2	TRBJ2-1	TRBD1	CASSLEGQRKSNEQFF	TGTGCCAGCAGCTTAGAGGGACAGAGAAAGAGTAATGAGCAGTTCTTC